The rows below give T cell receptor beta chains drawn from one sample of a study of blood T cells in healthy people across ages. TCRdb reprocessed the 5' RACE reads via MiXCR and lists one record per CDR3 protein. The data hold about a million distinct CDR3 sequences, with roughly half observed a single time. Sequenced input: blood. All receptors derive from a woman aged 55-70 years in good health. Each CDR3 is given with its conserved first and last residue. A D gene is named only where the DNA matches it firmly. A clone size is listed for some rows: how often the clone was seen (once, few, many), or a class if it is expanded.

DNA: TGTGCCAGCAGGCCTGGGACAGGGAAAGAGACCCAGTACTTC
CDR3: CASRPGTGKETQYF
J: TRBJ2-5
V: TRBV7-8
D: TRBD1
size: few

DNA: TGCAGTGTCCCGACTAGCGGGGGAAAAAGATACGAGCAGTACTTC
CDR3: CSVPTSGGKRYEQYF
J: TRBJ2-7
V: TRBV20-1
D: TRBD2
size: few

DNA: TGTGCCAGCAGCACCCGCGGGGGGGGCACCACAGATACGCAGTATTTT
CDR3: CASSTRGGGTTDTQYF
J: TRBJ2-3
V: TRBV7-6
D: TRBD2
size: NA

DNA: TGCAGTGCTATATTGAGCGGGAGAGGGAATGAGCAGTTCTTC
CDR3: CSAILSGRGNEQFF
J: TRBJ2-1
V: TRBV20-1
D: TRBD2
size: NA

DNA: TGTGCCAGCGGGGCAGGGGAGGCAGATACGCAGTATTTT
CDR3: CASGAGEADTQYF
J: TRBJ2-3
V: TRBV6-5
D: NA
size: NA

DNA: TGTGCCAGCAGTGAATTCTTCAATTCGGGGGAGCAGTACTTC
CDR3: CASSEFFNSGEQYF
J: TRBJ2-5
V: TRBV25-1
D: NA
size: few

DNA: TGTGCCAGTCCCTCAGGGACTAGCGGGAGGGCAGATACGCAGTATTTT
CDR3: CASPSGTSGRADTQYF
J: TRBJ2-3
V: TRBV30
D: TRBD2
size: NA

DNA: TGCGCCAGCGGGGCGGGCAGGGACTACGAGCAGTACTTC
CDR3: CASGAGRDYEQYF
J: TRBJ2-7
V: TRBV4-1
D: NA
size: NA

DNA: TGCAGCGTTGAACCCCGGACAGATACGCAGTATTTT
CDR3: CSVEPRTDTQYF
J: TRBJ2-3
V: TRBV29-1
D: NA
size: few

DNA: TGTGCCAGCTCCATCGGGGACTCCTACGAGCAGTACTTC
CDR3: CASSIGDSYEQYF
J: TRBJ2-7
V: TRBV18
D: NA
size: NA

DNA: TGTGCCAGCAGCCAACACCTCTCAGGGGCTGCCTACAATGAGCAGTTCTTC
CDR3: CASSQHLSGAAYNEQFF
J: TRBJ2-1
V: TRBV7-2
D: NA
size: NA

DNA: TGTGCCAGCAGTTTATATAGGGGAAGATTTGTCGAGCAGTACTTC
CDR3: CASSLYRGRFVEQYF
J: TRBJ2-7
V: TRBV27
D: NA
size: NA

DNA: TGCAGCGTTGAGCGGGGGGGCAGAGAGACCCAGTACTTC
CDR3: CSVERGGRETQYF
J: TRBJ2-5
V: TRBV29-1
D: TRBD2
size: few

DNA: TGTGCCAGCAGAAGGACTAGCGGGAGCGACACCTGGTCCAAAGAGACCCAGTACTTC
CDR3: CASRRTSGSDTWSKETQYF
J: TRBJ2-5
V: TRBV6-1
D: TRBD2
size: NA

DNA: TGTGCCAGCAGTGGGAATGTCTGGGGGGAGAATGAGCAGTTCTTC
CDR3: CASSGNVWGENEQFF
J: TRBJ2-1
V: TRBV25-1
D: NA
size: NA

DNA: TGTGCCAGCAGTTACCGCACAGATACGCAGTATTTT
CDR3: CASSYRTDTQYF
J: TRBJ2-3
V: TRBV6-2/TRBV6-3
D: NA
size: few

DNA: TGTGCCAGCACCTCTGGACACGAATATGGCTACACCTTC
CDR3: CASTSGHEYGYTF
J: TRBJ1-2
V: TRBV6-5
D: NA
size: NA

DNA: TGTGCCAGCAGTCATAAGGTTTACGAGCAGTACTTC
CDR3: CASSHKVYEQYF
J: TRBJ2-7
V: TRBV6-6
D: NA
size: few

DNA: TGTGCCAGCAGCTTGGGGACTAGAGAAATAGATACGCAGTATTTT
CDR3: CASSLGTREIDTQYF
J: TRBJ2-3
V: TRBV5-6
D: TRBD2
size: few

DNA: TGTGCCAGCAGCCCGGACTACCTTAGCACAGATACGCAGTATTTT
CDR3: CASSPDYLSTDTQYF
J: TRBJ2-3
V: TRBV7-2
D: NA
size: NA

DNA: TGTGCCAGCTCACCGGGACAGGGGGCGTCGGCCAAAAACATTCAGTACTTC
CDR3: CASSPGQGASAKNIQYF
J: TRBJ2-4
V: TRBV18
D: TRBD1
size: NA

DNA: TGTGCCAGCAGCTCGGGACCCGGGGGTCCTTGGGAGACCCAGTACTTC
CDR3: CASSSGPGGPWETQYF
J: TRBJ2-5
V: TRBV7-2
D: NA
size: NA

DNA: TGCAGTGCCATGGGGAGACAGGGCCCCCTCTACGAGCAGTACTTC
CDR3: CSAMGRQGPLYEQYF
J: TRBJ2-7
V: TRBV20-1
D: TRBD1
size: many

DNA: TGTGCCAGCAGCCCATCCCCGGGGAAAGCCTACAATGAGCAGTTCTTC
CDR3: CASSPSPGKAYNEQFF
J: TRBJ2-1
V: TRBV7-2
D: NA
size: NA

DNA: TGTGCCAGCAGCCAAGAGGTACTAGCGGAGGTGCGTGAGACCCAGTACTTC
CDR3: CASSQEVLAEVRETQYF
J: TRBJ2-5
V: TRBV4-2
D: TRBD2
size: few

DNA: TGCAGTGCTAGAGTTGGCGGCTCTGGGGCCAACGTCCTGACTTTC
CDR3: CSARVGGSGANVLTF
J: TRBJ2-6
V: TRBV20-1
D: NA
size: NA

DNA: TGTGCCAGCAGTTCCCTCTCGCGGGGACTAGCGGGAGAGACCCAGTACTTC
CDR3: CASSSLSRGLAGETQYF
J: TRBJ2-5
V: TRBV28
D: TRBD2
size: NA

DNA: TGTGCCAGCAGTTTATCAGCTAGCGGGAACAACCCCTACAATGAGCAGTTCTTC
CDR3: CASSLSASGNNPYNEQFF
J: TRBJ2-1
V: TRBV27
D: TRBD2
size: few

DNA: TGTGCCAGCAGCCATGACTCCGGGACAGGGTCCTACGAGCAGTACTTC
CDR3: CASSHDSGTGSYEQYF
J: TRBJ2-7
V: TRBV7-8
D: TRBD1
size: NA

DNA: TGTGCCAGCAGTTACTGGGGTGAACCCTACAATGAGCAGTTCTTC
CDR3: CASSYWGEPYNEQFF
J: TRBJ2-1
V: TRBV27
D: NA
size: few

DNA: TGCGCCAACAGCCAATCTGGGTCGAATGAGCAGTTCTTC
CDR3: CANSQSGSNEQFF
J: TRBJ2-1
V: TRBV4-1
D: NA
size: NA

DNA: TGCGCCAGCAGACCTAATCCGGGGAGTGCAACTGAAGCTTTCTTT
CDR3: CASRPNPGSATEAFF
J: TRBJ1-1
V: TRBV5-1
D: NA
size: NA

DNA: TGTGCCAGCAGCGTAGGGGCCTCTGGGGCCAACGTCCTGACTTTC
CDR3: CASSVGASGANVLTF
J: TRBJ2-6
V: TRBV9
D: NA
size: NA

DNA: TGCGCCAGCAGCCAAGAGCCCTACTCTGGGGCCAACGTCCCGACTTTC
CDR3: CASSQEPYSGANVPTF
J: TRBJ2-6
V: TRBV4-1
D: NA
size: NA

DNA: TGTGCCAGCAGGTTGACAGGGCCGAGGTCACCCCTCCACTTT
CDR3: CASRLTGPRSPLHF
J: TRBJ1-6
V: TRBV28
D: TRBD1
size: NA

DNA: TGCAGTGCTAGACAGGGTCCCAGCACAGATACGCAGTATTTT
CDR3: CSARQGPSTDTQYF
J: TRBJ2-3
V: TRBV20-1
D: NA
size: few

DNA: TGTGCCAGCACAGGGACTAGCGGGAGACGGGAGCAGTTCTTC
CDR3: CASTGTSGRREQFF
J: TRBJ2-1
V: TRBV12-3/TRBV12-4
D: TRBD2
size: NA

DNA: TGTGCCACAAGGACCGGGCCGAGCTCCTACGAGCAGTACTTC
CDR3: CATRTGPSSYEQYF
J: TRBJ2-7
V: TRBV2
D: NA
size: NA

DNA: TGTGCCAGCAGCGACGGGACAGTGGAAAACATTCAGTACTTC
CDR3: CASSDGTVENIQYF
J: TRBJ2-4
V: TRBV5-6
D: TRBD1
size: NA

DNA: TGTGCCAGCAATTCTGGGGGCTTCTCCTACGAGCAGTACTTC
CDR3: CASNSGGFSYEQYF
J: TRBJ2-7
V: TRBV2
D: NA
size: few

DNA: TGTGCCAGCAGTTATAGACAGAATTGGGTGGGTTATGGCTACACCTTC
CDR3: CASSYRQNWVGYGYTF
J: TRBJ1-2
V: TRBV27
D: NA
size: NA

DNA: TGTGCCAGCAGCCTTATTAGCGGGAGTGGAGAGACCCAGTACTTC
CDR3: CASSLISGSGETQYF
J: TRBJ2-5
V: TRBV5-6
D: TRBD2
size: few

DNA: TGTGCCAGCAGTCAACCGCGACTAGCCCGAGGAGAGACCCAGTACTTC
CDR3: CASSQPRLARGETQYF
J: TRBJ2-5
V: TRBV12-3/TRBV12-4
D: TRBD2
size: NA

DNA: TGCAGTGCTAGAGTGGGGGGCCCGGCCTCTGGGGCCAACGTCCTGACTTTC
CDR3: CSARVGGPASGANVLTF
J: TRBJ2-6
V: TRBV20-1
D: NA
size: NA

DNA: TGTGCCAGCAGTTCTCTGATCGGGGGGTTCACAGATACGCAGTATTTT
CDR3: CASSSLIGGFTDTQYF
J: TRBJ2-3
V: TRBV27
D: TRBD2
size: NA

DNA: TGTGCCAGCAGCGTAGGTCTGCATTCCGCCTTTGGGTGGGTGGAGCAGTACTTC
CDR3: CASSVGLHSAFGWVEQYF
J: TRBJ2-7
V: TRBV9
D: NA
size: NA

DNA: TGTGCCAGCACTCTCACCCAAGGGGGTGTGGGGACCCAGTACTTC
CDR3: CASTLTQGGVGTQYF
J: TRBJ2-5
V: TRBV12-3/TRBV12-4
D: NA
size: NA

DNA: TGCGCCAGCAGCCAAGATGCGGGAGGGCTAAGCGAGCAGTACTTC
CDR3: CASSQDAGGLSEQYF
J: TRBJ2-7
V: TRBV4-1
D: TRBD2
size: few

DNA: TGTGCCAGCGGGGGGTCCTTGGCCCGAACCCACAATAAGCAGTTCTTC
CDR3: CASGGSLARTHNKQFF
J: TRBJ2-1
V: TRBV12-3/TRBV12-4
D: NA
size: NA